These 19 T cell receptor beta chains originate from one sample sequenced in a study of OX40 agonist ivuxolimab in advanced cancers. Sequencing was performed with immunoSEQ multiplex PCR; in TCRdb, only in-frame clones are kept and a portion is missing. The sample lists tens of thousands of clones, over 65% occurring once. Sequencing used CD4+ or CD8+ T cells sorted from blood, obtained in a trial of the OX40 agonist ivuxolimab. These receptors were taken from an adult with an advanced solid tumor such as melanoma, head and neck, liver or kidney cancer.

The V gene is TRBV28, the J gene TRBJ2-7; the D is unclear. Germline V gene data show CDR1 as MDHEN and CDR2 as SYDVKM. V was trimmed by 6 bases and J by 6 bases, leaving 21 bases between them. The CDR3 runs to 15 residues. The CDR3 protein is CASSVGFLDGGEQYF. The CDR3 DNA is TGTGCCAGCAGCGTCGGTTTTCTCGACGGTGGCGAGCAGTACTTC.

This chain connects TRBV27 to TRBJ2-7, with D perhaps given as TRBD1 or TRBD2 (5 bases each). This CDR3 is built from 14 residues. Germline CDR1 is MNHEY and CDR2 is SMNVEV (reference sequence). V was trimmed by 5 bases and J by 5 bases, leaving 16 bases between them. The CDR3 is CASSTRDAANEQYF. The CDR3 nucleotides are TGTGCCAGCAGTACCAGGGACGCGGCCAACGAGCAGTACTTC.

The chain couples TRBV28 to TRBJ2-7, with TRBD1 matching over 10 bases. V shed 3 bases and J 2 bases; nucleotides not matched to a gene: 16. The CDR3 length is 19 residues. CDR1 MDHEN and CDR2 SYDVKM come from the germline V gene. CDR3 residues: CASSFMVRRDRGNAYEQYF. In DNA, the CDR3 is TGTGCCAGCAGTTTTATGGTACGAAGGGACAGGGGAAATGCCTACGAGCAGTACTTC.

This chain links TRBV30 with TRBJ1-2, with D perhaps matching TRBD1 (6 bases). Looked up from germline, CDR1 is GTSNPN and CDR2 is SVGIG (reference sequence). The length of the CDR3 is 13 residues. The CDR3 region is CATSDTGSYGYTF. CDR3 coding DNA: TGTGCAACTTCAGACACAGGGTCCTATGGCTACACCTTC.

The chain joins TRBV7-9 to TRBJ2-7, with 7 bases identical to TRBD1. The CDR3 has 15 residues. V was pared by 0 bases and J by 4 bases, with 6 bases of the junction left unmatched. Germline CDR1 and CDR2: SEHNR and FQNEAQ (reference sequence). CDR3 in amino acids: CASSLADRSLYEQYF. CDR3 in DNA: TGTGCCAGCAGCTTAGCGGACAGGTCCCTATACGAGCAGTACTTC.

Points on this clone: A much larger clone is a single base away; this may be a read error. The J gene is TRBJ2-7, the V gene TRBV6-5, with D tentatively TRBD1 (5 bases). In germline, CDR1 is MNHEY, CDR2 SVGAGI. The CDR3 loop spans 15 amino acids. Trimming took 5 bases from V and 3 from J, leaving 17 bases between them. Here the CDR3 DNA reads TGTGCCAGCAGTCCCCTCTCCCAGACAGACTACGAGCAGTACTTC. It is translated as CASSPLSQTDYEQYF.

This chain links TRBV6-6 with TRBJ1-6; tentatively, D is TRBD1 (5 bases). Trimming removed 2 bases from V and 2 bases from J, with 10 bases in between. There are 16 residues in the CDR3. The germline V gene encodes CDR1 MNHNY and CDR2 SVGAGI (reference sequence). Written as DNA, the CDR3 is TGTGCCAGCAGTTACCTGACAGCCACCTATAATTCACCCCTCCACTTT. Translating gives CASSYLTATYNSPLHF.

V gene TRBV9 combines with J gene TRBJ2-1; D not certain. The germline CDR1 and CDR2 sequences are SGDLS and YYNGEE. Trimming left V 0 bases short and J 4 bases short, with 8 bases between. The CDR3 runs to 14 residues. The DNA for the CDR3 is TGTGCCAGCAGCGTAGGTGGGGATTACAATGAGCAGTTCTTC. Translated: CASSVGGDYNEQFF.

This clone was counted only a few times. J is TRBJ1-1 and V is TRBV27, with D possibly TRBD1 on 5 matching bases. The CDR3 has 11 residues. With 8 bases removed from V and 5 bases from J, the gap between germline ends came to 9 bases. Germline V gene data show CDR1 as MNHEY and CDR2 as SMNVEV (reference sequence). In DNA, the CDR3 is TGTGCCAGCCTGGGGGGAACTGAAGCTTTCTTT. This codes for CASLGGTEAFF.

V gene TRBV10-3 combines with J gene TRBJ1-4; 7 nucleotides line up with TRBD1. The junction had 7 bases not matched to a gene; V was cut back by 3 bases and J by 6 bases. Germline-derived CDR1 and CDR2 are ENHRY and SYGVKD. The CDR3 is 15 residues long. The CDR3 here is CAISDGGGLDEKLFF. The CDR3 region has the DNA TGTGCCATCAGTGATGGAGGGGGCCTTGATGAAAAACTGTTTTTT.

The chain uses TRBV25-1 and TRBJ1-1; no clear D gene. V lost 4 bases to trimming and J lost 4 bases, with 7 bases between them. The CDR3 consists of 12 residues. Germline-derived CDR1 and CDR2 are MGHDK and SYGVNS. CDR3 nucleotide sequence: TGTGCCAGCAGTGTCGGCGTCACTGAAGCTTTCTTT. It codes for CASSVGVTEAFF.

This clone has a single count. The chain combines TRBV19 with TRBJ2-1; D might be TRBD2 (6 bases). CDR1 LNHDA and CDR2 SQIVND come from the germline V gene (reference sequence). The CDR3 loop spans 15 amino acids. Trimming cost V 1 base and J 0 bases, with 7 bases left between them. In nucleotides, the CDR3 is TGTGCCAGTAGTATAGCGGGAGACTCCTACAATGAGCAGTTCTTC. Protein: CASSIAGDSYNEQFF.

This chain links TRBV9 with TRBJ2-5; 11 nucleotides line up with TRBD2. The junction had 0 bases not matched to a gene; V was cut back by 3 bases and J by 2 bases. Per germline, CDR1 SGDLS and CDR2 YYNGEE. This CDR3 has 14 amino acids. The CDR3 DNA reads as TGTGCCAGCAGCGCTAGCGGGGGGCAAGAGACCCAGTACTTC. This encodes CASSASGGQETQYF.

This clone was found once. CDR3 nucleotide sequence: TGTGCCAGCAGTCCCGACAGTTATAATTCACCCCTCCACTTT. This codes for CASSPDSYNSPLHF. The genes are TRBV28 and TRBJ1-6, with D perhaps TRBD1 (5 bases). The CDR3 spans 14 residues. Per the germline V gene, CDR1 is MDHEN and CDR2 is SYDVKM. The ends were cut back, 5 bases at V and 4 bases at J, with 9 bases in the middle.

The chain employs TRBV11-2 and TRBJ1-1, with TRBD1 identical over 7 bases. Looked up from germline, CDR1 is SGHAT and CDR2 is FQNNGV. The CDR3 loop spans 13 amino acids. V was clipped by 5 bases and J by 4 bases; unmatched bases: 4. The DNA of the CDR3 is TGTGCCAGCAGCCCTTACAGGGGCACTGAAGCTTTCTTT. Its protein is CASSPYRGTEAFF.

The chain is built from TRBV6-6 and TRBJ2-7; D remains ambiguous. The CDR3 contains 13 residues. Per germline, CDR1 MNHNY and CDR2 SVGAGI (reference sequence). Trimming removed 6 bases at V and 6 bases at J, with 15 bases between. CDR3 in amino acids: CASSPLLTVEQYF. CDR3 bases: TGTGCCAGCAGCCCCCTGCTAACAGTCGAGCAGTACTTC.

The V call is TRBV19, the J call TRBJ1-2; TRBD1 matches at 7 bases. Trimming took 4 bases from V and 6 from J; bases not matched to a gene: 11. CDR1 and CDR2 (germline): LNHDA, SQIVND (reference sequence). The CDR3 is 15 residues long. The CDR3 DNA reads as TGTGCCAGTAGTACTACCTCGACAGGGATCAATGGCTACACCTTC. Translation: CASSTTSTGINGYTF.

The CDR3 reads CAIRIDTDTQYF. The CDR3, as DNA: TGTGCCATCAGGATTGACACAGATACGCAGTATTTT. V gene TRBV10-3 combines with J gene TRBJ2-3; the D is unclear. Between the trimmed V and J ends, which lost 6 bases and 2 bases, there was a span of 6 bases. The CDR3 extends over 12 amino acids. Germline loops: CDR1 ENHRY, CDR2 SYGVKD.

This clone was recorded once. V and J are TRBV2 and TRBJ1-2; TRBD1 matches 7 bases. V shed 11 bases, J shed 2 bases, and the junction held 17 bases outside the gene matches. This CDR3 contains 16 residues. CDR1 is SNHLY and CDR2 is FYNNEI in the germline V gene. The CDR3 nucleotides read TGTGCCTTCAGGGGGGAGGGATATGCCCTCAACTATGGCTACACCTTC. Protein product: CAFRGEGYALNYGYTF. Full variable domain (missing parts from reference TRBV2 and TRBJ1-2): EPEVTQTPSHQVTQMGQEVILRCVPISNHLYFYWYRQILGQKVEFLVSFYNNEISEKSEIFDDQFSVERPDGSNFTLKIRSTKLEDSAMYFCAFRGEGYALNYGYTFGSGTRLTVV.